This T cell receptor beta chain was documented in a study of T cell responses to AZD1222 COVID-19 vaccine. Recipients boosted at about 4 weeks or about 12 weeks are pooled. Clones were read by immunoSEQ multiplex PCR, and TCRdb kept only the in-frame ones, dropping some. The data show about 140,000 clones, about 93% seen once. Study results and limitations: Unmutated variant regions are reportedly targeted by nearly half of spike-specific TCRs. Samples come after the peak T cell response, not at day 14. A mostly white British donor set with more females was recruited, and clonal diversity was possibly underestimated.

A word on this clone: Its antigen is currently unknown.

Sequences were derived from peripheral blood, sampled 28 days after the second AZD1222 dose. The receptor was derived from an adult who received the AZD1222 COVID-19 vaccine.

The CDR3 protein is CSVEEDGYTF. The CDR3 nucleotides read TGCAGCGTTGAAGAGGATGGCTACACCTTC. This sequence joins TRBV29-1 and TRBJ1-2; no reliable D call. This CDR3 contains 10 residues. From germline, CDR1 is SQVTM and CDR2 ANQGSEA. V lost 0 bases and J lost 6, with 2 bases in between.